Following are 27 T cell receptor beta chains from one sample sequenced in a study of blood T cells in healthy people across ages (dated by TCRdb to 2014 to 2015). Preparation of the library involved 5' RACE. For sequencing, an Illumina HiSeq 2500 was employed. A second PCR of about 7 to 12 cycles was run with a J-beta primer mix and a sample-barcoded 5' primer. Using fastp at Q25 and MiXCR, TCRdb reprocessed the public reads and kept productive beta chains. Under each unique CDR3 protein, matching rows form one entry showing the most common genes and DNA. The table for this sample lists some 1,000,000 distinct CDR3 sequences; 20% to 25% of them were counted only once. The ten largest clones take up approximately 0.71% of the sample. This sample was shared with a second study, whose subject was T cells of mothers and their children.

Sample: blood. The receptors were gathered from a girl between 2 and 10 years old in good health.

The CDR3 reads CASSVGASGDEQYF. In DNA form, the CDR3 reads TGTGCCAGCAGCGTAGGGGCTAGCGGAGACGAGCAGTACTTC. The genes are TRBV9 and TRBJ2-7; 7 bases are shared with TRBD2. V was pared by 0 bases and J by 5 bases, with 5 bases of the junction left unmatched. Per the germline V gene, CDR1 is SGDLS and CDR2 is YYNGEE. The CDR3 spans 14 residues.

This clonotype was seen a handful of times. This chain's CDR3 is CASSFERSGYETQYF. The CDR3 DNA reads TGTGCCAGCAGTTTCGAAAGATCGGGGTATGAGACCCAGTACTTC. The V and J genes are TRBV6-5 and TRBJ2-5; D is possibly TRBD2 (5 bases). The V gene lost 4 bases and the J gene lost 5 bases, with 17 bases spanning the gap. Germline CDR1 is MNHEY and CDR2 is SVGAGI. The CDR3 totals 15 residues.

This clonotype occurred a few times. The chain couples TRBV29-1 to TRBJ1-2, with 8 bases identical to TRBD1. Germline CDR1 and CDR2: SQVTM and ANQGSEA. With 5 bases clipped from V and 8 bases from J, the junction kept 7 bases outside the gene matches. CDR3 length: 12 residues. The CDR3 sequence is CSVSDRADGYTF. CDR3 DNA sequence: TGCAGCGTTTCGGACAGGGCTGACGGCTACACCTTC.

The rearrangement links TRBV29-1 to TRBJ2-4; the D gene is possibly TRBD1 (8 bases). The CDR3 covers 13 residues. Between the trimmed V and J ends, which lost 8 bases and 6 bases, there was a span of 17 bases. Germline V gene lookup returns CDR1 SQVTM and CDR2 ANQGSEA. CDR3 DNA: TGCAGCACCGGGGGGCAGGGGGCAAACATTCAGTACTTC. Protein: CSTGGQGANIQYF. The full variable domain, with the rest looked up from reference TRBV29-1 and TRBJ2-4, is SAVISQKPSRDICQRGTSLTIQCQVDSQVTMMFWYRQQPGQSLTLIATANQGSEATYESGFVIDKFPISRPNLTFSTLTVSNMSPEDSSIYLCSTGGQGANIQYFGAGTRLSVL.

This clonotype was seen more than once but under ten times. This CDR3 reads CATGTTVGTQYF. The CDR3, as DNA: TGTGCCACTGGGACAACCGTCGGGACCCAGTACTTC. The chain links TRBV28 to TRBJ2-1, with D possibly matching TRBD1 (6 bases). The J call may not be correct, given that the DNA end is closer to TRBJ2-5. The V gene's germline CDR1 is MDHEN and CDR2 SYDVKM. The CDR3 totals 12 residues.

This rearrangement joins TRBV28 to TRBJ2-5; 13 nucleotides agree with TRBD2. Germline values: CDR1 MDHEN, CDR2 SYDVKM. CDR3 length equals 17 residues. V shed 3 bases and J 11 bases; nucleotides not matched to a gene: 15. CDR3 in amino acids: CASSFLILAGGPSEQYF. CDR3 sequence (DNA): TGTGCCAGCAGTTTCCTGATACTAGCGGGAGGGCCGAGTGAGCAGTACTTC.

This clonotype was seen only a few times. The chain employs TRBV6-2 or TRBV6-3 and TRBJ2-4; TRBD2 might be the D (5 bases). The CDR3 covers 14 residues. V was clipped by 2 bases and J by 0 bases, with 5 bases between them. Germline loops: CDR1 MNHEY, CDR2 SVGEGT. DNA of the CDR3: TGTGCCAGCAGTTACCGGGAAGCCAAAAACATTCAGTACTTC. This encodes CASSYREAKNIQYF.

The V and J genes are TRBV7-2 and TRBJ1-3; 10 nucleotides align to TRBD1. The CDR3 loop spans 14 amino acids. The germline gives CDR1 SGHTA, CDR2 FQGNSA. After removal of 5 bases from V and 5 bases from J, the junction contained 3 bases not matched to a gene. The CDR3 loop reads CASSPDRGRNTIYF. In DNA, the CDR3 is TGTGCCAGCAGCCCGGACAGGGGGAGAAACACCATATATTTT.

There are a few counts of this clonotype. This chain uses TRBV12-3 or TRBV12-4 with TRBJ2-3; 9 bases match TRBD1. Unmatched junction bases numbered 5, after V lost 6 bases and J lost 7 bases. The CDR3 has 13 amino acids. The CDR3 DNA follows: TGTGCCAGCAGCGGGACAGGGCGGAATACGCAGTATTTT. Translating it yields CASSGTGRNTQYF.

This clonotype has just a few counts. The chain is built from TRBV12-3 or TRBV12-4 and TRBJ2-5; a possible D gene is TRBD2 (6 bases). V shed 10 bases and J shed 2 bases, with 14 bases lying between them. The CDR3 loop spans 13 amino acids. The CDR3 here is CATQSGLQETQYF. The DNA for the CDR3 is TGTGCCACCCAGAGCGGGCTTCAAGAGACCCAGTACTTC.

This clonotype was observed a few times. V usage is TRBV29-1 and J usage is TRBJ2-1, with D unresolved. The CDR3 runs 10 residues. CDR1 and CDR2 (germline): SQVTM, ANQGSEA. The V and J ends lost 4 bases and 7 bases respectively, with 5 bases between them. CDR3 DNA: TGCAGCGTTGCCCCGAATGAGCAGTTCTTC. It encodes CSVAPNEQFF.

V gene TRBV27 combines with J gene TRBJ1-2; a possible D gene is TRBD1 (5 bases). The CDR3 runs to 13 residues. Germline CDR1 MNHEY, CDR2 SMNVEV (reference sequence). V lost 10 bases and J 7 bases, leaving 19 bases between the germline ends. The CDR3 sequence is CATSQVEGSGYTF. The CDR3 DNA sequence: TGTGCCACATCACAGGTGGAGGGTAGTGGCTACACCTTC.

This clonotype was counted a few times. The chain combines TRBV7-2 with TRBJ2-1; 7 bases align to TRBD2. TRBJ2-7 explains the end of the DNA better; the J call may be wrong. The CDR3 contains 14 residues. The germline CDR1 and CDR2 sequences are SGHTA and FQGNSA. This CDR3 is CASSPRRESVEQYF. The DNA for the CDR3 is TGTGCCAGCAGCCCGAGGCGGGAGAGTGTCGAGCAGTACTTC.

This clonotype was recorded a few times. As DNA, the CDR3 is TGCAGTGCTAGGGACAGGGTTCTCTACGAGCAGTACTTC. Protein product: CSARDRVLYEQYF. This chain joins TRBV20-1 and TRBJ2-7; TRBD1 agrees at 8 bases. With 3 bases clipped from V and 3 bases from J, the junction kept 4 bases outside the gene matches. The germline gives CDR1 DFQATT, CDR2 SNEGSKA (reference sequence). The CDR3 length is 13 residues.

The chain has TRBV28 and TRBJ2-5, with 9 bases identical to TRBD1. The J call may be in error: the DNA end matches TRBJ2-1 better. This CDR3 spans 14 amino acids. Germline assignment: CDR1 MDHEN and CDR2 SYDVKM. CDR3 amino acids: CASTSRTGAFEQFF. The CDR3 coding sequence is TGTGCCAGCACCTCCAGGACAGGGGCTTTTGAGCAGTTCTTC.

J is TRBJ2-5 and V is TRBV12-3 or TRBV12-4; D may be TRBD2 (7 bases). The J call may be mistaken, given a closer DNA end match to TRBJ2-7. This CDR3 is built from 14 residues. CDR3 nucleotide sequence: TGTGCCAGCAGTCGAGGGGGGGGCTACTACGAGCAGTACTTC. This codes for CASSRGGGYYEQYF.

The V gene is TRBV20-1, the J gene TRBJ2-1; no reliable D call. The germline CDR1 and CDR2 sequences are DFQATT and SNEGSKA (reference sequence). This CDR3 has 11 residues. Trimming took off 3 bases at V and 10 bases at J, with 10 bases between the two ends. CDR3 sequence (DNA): TGCAGTGCTAGTTCCTCATGGGAGCAGTTCTTC. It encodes CSASSSWEQFF.

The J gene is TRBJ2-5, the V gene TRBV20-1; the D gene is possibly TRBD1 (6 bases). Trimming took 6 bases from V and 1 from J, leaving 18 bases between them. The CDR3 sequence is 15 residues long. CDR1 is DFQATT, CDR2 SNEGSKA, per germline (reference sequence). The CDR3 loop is CSADPRVGAQETQYF. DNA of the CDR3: TGCAGTGCGGACCCCAGGGTGGGGGCCCAAGAGACCCAGTACTTC.

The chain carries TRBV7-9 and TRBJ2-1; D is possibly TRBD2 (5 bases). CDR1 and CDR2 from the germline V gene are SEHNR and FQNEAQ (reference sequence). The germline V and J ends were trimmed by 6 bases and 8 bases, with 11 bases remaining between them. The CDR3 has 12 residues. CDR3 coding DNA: TGTGCCAGCAGAGGGCTAGCCGATGAGCAGTTCTTC. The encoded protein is CASRGLADEQFF.

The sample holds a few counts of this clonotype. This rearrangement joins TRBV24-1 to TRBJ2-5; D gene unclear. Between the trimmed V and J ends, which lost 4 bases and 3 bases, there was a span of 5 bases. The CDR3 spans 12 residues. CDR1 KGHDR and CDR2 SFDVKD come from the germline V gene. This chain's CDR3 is CATSDRKETQYF. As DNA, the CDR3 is TGTGCCACCAGTGACAGAAAAGAGACCCAGTACTTC.

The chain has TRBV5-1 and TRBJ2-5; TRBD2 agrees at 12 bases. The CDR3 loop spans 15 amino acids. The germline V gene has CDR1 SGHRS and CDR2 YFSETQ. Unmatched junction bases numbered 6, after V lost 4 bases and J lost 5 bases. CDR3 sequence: CASSERLAGEETQYF. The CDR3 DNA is TGCGCCAGCAGCGAAAGACTAGCGGGAGAGGAGACCCAGTACTTC.

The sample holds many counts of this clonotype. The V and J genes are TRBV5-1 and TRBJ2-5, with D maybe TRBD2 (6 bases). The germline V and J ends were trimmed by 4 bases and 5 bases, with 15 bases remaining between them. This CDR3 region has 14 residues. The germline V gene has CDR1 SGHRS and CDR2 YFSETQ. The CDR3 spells CASSNAGLPETQYF. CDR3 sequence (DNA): TGCGCCAGCAGCAATGCTGGACTACCCGAGACCCAGTACTTC.

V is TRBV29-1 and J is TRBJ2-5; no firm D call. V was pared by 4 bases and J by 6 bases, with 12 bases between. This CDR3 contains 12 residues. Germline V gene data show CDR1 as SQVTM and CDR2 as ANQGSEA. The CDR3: CSVVGIMKTQYF. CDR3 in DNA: TGCAGCGTTGTAGGGATTATGAAGACCCAGTACTTC.

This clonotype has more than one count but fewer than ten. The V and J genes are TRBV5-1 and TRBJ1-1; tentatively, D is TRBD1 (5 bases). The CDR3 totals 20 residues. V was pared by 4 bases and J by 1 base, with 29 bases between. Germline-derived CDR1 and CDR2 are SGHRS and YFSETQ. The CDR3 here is CASSEAFRGRPRAANTEAFF. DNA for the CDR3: TGCGCCAGCAGCGAAGCTTTCCGGGGGAGGCCTAGAGCGGCGAACACTGAAGCTTTCTTT.

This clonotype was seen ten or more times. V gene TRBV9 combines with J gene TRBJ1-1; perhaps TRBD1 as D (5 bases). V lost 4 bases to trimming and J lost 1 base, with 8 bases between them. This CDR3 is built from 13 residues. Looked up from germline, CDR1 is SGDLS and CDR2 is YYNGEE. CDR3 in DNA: TGTGCCAGCAGCCCCGGGGGGAACACTGAAGCTTTCTTT. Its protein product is CASSPGGNTEAFF.

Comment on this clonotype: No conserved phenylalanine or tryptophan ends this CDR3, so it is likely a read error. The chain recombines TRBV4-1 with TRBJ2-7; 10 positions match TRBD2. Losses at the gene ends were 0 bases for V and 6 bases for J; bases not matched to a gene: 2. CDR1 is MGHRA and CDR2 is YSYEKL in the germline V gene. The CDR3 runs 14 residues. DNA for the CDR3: TGCGCCAGCAGCCAAGAGCTAGCGGGAGCCGAGCAGTACCTC. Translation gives CASSQELAGAEQYL.

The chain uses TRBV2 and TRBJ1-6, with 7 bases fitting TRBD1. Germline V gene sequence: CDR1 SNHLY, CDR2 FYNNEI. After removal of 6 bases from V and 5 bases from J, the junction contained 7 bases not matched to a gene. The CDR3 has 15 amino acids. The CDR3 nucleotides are TGTGCCAGCAGGGAGACAGGGTCAGATAATTCACCCCTCCACTTT. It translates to CASRETGSDNSPLHF.